The 2 T cell receptor beta chains listed next were all sequenced from one sample in a study of T cell responses to AZD1222 COVID-19 vaccine. Sequencing used immunoSEQ multiplex PCR; TCRdb keeps in-frame clones, though not all of them. The table has around 66,000 clones, 79% seen once. This material consisted of peripheral blood, taken on day 0 of MenACWY control vaccination. These receptors were obtained from an adult in good health.

V is TRBV12-3 or TRBV12-4 and J is TRBJ2-2; D ambiguous. V was shortened by 5 bases and J by 6 bases, with 10 bases between the two germline ends. The CDR3 length is 13 residues. The CDR3 protein is CASSPIRSGELFF. CDR3 nucleotides: TGTGCCAGCAGTCCAATACGGTCCGGGGAGCTGTTTTTT.

This chain connects TRBV19 to TRBJ2-7, with D hard to call. Trimming shortened V by 6 bases and J by 6 bases, and 12 bases separated the two germline ends. There are 12 residues in the CDR3. CDR1 is LNHDA, CDR2 SQIVND, per germline (reference sequence). CDR3 sequence reads: CASRNPRGEQYF. The CDR3 region has the DNA TGTGCCAGTAGAAATCCTAGAGGCGAGCAGTACTTC.